This is a list of T cell receptor beta chains from one sample in a study of blood T cell repertoires in COVID-19. Some clones are missing from TCRdb's copy, which holds only in-frame ones; the method was immunoSEQ multiplex PCR. The sample lists under 130,000 clones, about 85% occurring once. Sequenced material: peripheral blood. These receptor sequences come from a man aged 45 to 65 in a cohort sampled during active COVID-19. CDR3s leave out the opening cysteine and the closing phenylalanine or tryptophan. Expanded clones are given a class, and other clones once, few, many or no size at all.

j_call v_call clone_size cdr3_aa
TRBJ1-2 TRBV6-5 - ASSYGDRGNYGYT
TRBJ2-1 TRBV19 - ASSMQTASGGARF
TRBJ2-3 TRBV6-5 - ASSYSESGGDTQY
TRBJ2-1 TRBV6-5 - ASVNGGELNEQF
TRBJ1-2 TRBV10-2 - ASSESQSGGYT
TRBJ1-6 TRBV4-3 - ASSQEGGNSPLH
TRBJ1-1 TRBV2 - ASSLNNRDTEAF
TRBJ1-1 TRBV27 - ASSLSAGEYMNTEAF
TRBJ1-2 TRBV2 - ASSGGSRNYGYT
TRBJ2-5 TRBV5-5 - ASSSDRGQETQY
TRBJ2-5 TRBV7-9 - ASSLGTTSIETQY
TRBJ2-3 TRBV6-1 once ASSALAGGLTDTQY
TRBJ2-1 TRBV11-2 - ASSLDGASGVLYNEQF
TRBJ1-5 TRBV5-1 - ASSPGADNQPQH
TRBJ2-5 TRBV13 - ASSTGQLETQY
TRBJ2-7 TRBV11-1 many ASSPGYGPLNEQY
TRBJ1-5 TRBV2 - ASSERQGVPSNQPQH
TRBJ1-6 TRBV6-5 - ASSSGDAPLH
TRBJ1-2 TRBV3-1/TRBV3-2 - ASSQVSDYGYT
TRBJ2-5 TRBV4-3 - ASSPLAGGIGETQY
TRBJ1-3 TRBV10-3 - ATTGAGSLNTIY
TRBJ1-1 TRBV14 - ASRQNLNTEAF
TRBJ1-2 TRBV7-9 - ASSPPQAPDGYT
TRBJ1-4 TRBV19 - ASSVAQGRMLEKLF
TRBJ2-5 TRBV7-2 - ASSFSPTGSEGTQY
TRBJ2-1 TRBV3-1/TRBV3-2 - ASSQRAGRNEQF
TRBJ2-6 TRBV6-5 few ASTQSGANVLT
TRBJ1-2 TRBV5-4 - ASSIDRGDGYT
TRBJ2-3 TRBV18 - ASSRDYRGDTQY
TRBJ2-7 TRBV11-3 few ASSLGGTYEQY
TRBJ1-2 TRBV3-1/TRBV3-2 - ASRHLENPYGYT
TRBJ1-2 TRBV5-4 - ASAPTGPYGYT
TRBJ2-2 TRBV6-5 few ATPVQGLRTGELF
TRBJ1-1 TRBV27 - ASPPPGQVPNTEAF
TRBJ1-6 TRBV28 - ASSLQSTPLH
TRBJ1-1 TRBV19 - ASSTDRGTEAF
TRBJ1-2 TRBV19 - ASSNTRDRGGYGYT
TRBJ1-2 TRBV21-1 - ASSNLGPGGIYGYT
TRBJ1-1 TRBV5-1 - ASSLWGGTEAF
TRBJ1-2 TRBV24-1 few ATRAGGMGGYT
TRBJ1-5 TRBV27 - ASRTGGSDQPQH
TRBJ1-1 TRBV9 - ASSVDGQGATEAF
TRBJ2-2 TRBV5-6 - ASSLPGQGTGELF
TRBJ2-4 TRBV5-1 - ASRESGAMNIQY
TRBJ2-5 TRBV5-6 - ASTSNVVRARRETQY
TRBJ1-3 TRBV20-1 - SASVDSSGNTIY
TRBJ2-5 TRBV18 - ASSLGTGYAETQY
TRBJ1-6 TRBV6-6 - ASSSRGYNSPLH
TRBJ2-1 TRBV9 - ASSVIQGAADEQF
TRBJ2-2 TRBV2 - ASGLRGTGELF